These T cell receptor beta chains were read from a single sample in a study of blood T cell repertoires in COVID-19. Clones were sequenced by immunoSEQ multiplex PCR, and TCRdb holds only the in-frame ones, with some missing. The repertoire consists of under 200,000 clones, with roughly 90% occurring once and the leading ten covering approximately 7.6%. The sequenced material came from PBMCs or T cells enriched from blood (not recorded which). All receptors come from a woman between 18 and 29 years old who had recovered from COVID-19. The CDR3 runs from the conserved cysteine through the conserved F or W. Fields, in order: V gene, CDR3 protein.

V: TRBV7-7; CDR3: CASSFGAGGQETQYF
V: TRBV6-1; CDR3: CASSGRDRGLYNSPLHF
V: TRBV27; CDR3: CASSLTGPETQYF
V: TRBV12-5; CDR3: CASGLVSGSQETQYF
V: TRBV5-4; CDR3: CASSSGQGQSSYTF
V: TRBV7-9; CDR3: CASSLGLIEETQYF
V: TRBV11-2; CDR3: CASISGRNEQYF
V: TRBV9; CDR3: CASSVGLAGNYNEQFF
V: TRBV12-5; CDR3: CASGLDKKTDTQYF
V: TRBV15; CDR3: CATSRDAGSAETQYF
V: TRBV6-5; CDR3: CASSLGHLAPNIQYF
V: TRBV7-3; CDR3: CASSLKVVRGQYEQYF
V: TRBV19; CDR3: CASSPSQGIRNQPQHF
V: TRBV29-1; CDR3: CSVDNLTPGQGVEKLFF
V: TRBV4-1; CDR3: CASSQVPGEYEQYF
V: TRBV24-1; CDR3: CATSDFGVRGYNEQFF
V: TRBV28; CDR3: CASSPGYGYTF
V: TRBV29-1; CDR3: CSVEGDSNQPQHF
V: TRBV6-5; CDR3: CATGDGGFEQFF
V: TRBV27; CDR3: CASTGLSYNSPLHF
V: TRBV6-1; CDR3: CASSEARQGGYEQYF
V: TRBV13; CDR3: CASSSGLYNSPLHF
V: TRBV18; CDR3: CASSPRTGGADTQYF
V: TRBV3-1/TRBV3-2; CDR3: CASSSRDRGHYEQYF
V: TRBV27; CDR3: CASNREFGQPQHF
V: TRBV9; CDR3: CASSEGTGGEYAQGYTF
V: TRBV5-1; CDR3: CASSLGVGTSAPGELFF
V: TRBV6-5; CDR3: CASSYKQGAVNTEAFF
V: TRBV7-6; CDR3: CASSLTSGDTQYF
V: TRBV13; CDR3: CASSSGRNTEAFF
V: TRBV5-4; CDR3: CASSLALVQDTQYF
V: TRBV5-1; CDR3: CASSLVGAGIDGYTF
V: TRBV19; CDR3: CASQTSGVAYNEQFF
V: TRBV7-9; CDR3: CASSLITGANYGYTF
V: TRBV28; CDR3: CASSLFRGKSYGYTF
V: TRBV7-9; CDR3: CASSLMGGTEAFF
V: TRBV11-3; CDR3: CASSLTLGLFNEKLFF
V: TRBV28; CDR3: CASSYFKSSYNSPLHF
V: TRBV30; CDR3: CAWDADSNQPQHF
V: TRBV5-4; CDR3: CASSKPGQDDEKLFF
V: TRBV30; CDR3: CAWTGRSGELFF
V: TRBV11-1; CDR3: CASSQDRDYGYTF
V: TRBV19; CDR3: CASSERTEVAEQFF
V: TRBV2; CDR3: CASSERRSSYNSPLHF
V: TRBV5-1; CDR3: CASRRSGGQETQYF
V: TRBV6-2/TRBV6-3; CDR3: CASSPRGVTGEQYF
V: TRBV9; CDR3: CASSVGQPTRDSPLHF
V: TRBV30; CDR3: CAWSLSEQGVYTF
V: TRBV5-6; CDR3: CASSSAQGAGANVLTF
V: TRBV29-1; CDR3: CIVRQGARAWGTDTQYF
V: TRBV28; CDR3: CASSLPRGGGAVNYGYTF
V: TRBV9; CDR3: CASSDFHGGEQYF
V: TRBV19; CDR3: CASSLPSGVYNEQFF
V: TRBV7-4; CDR3: CASGNRSNQPQHF
V: TRBV7-8; CDR3: CASSQYPGTGDRSGRQPQHF
V: TRBV28; CDR3: CASSRGLAGGLETQYF
V: TRBV6-1; CDR3: CASSESTSGGNEQFF
V: TRBV5-1; CDR3: CASSTSGGRTGELFF
V: TRBV25-1; CDR3: CASSESRGGLSTDTQYF
V: TRBV9; CDR3: CASSGPGALSSYNEQFF